Given below is one TCR beta chain in context. No antigen is known for it. This CDR3 spans 17 amino acids. V trimming: 3 bases; J trimming: 7 bases; junction bases outside the gene matches: 13. Per germline, CDR1 SGHTA and CDR2 FQGNSA. The data were obtained in a study of long-term antiretroviral therapy in people with HIV. Overall study: There is a gap of about a decade between the earliest samples and the later 2015 immediate-ART recommendation. Study-level results: Pre-ART expanded clones dominated the repertoire at every time point.

The assay, immunoSEQ v3.0, was run at survey level. The table came from immunoSEQ multiplex PCR; TCRdb's copy has only in-frame clones and leaves some out. The profile shows 18,000 or so clones, 90% to 95% of them singletons. Donors needed at least one pre-ART PBMC sample plus at least two post-ART samples. Each HIV-infected participant was given treatment in the United States. The source is a man aged 45 to 65 with HIV. This sample comprised unsorted PBMCs, obtained 3 years after starting antiretroviral therapy. This sequence joins TRBV7-2 and TRBJ2-2, with 8 bases fitting TRBD2. The CDR3 is CASSFQPGSGVFGELFF. In DNA, the CDR3 is TGTGCCAGCAGCTTCCAGCCGGGTAGCGGGGTTTTCGGGGAGCTGTTTTTT.